The T cell receptor beta chain under discussion was sequenced for a study of shared clonotypes between healthy human individuals (dated by TCRdb to about 2020). Describing the broader study: The cohort included three men and a couple of women between 18 and 49 years of age. For each donor, CD4 naive and CD4 memory were each run on three plates, CD8 naive on two plates, and CD8 memory on one plate. Per donor, leukapheresis produced somewhere between about 0.9 and 10 billion PBMCs. The study deeply sequenced blood TCR repertoires of about five healthy adults to estimate repertoire size and the extent of clonotype sharing between individuals. To increase sequencing depth and limit assay-specific biases, different laboratories used diverse techniques to prepare libraries and sequence TCR repertoires. Overall study outcomes, separate from this receptor: Sampling was restricted to blood, and TCR repertoires in tissues likely differ from the TCR repertoires found in blood. Clonotypes shared by all four sorted-subset donors showed higher generation probabilities than non-shared clonotypes. The small number of donors limited the genetic and exposure-history diversity represented. Larger estimated clonotype richness was generally found for naive subsets than for memory subsets. Across four donors, approximately 5% of naive CD4, 3% to 4% of naive CD8, approximately 2.5% of memory CD4, and approximately 0.4% of memory CD8 clonotypes were shared. Even with the large sequencing depth, rarefaction of the sorted-subset datasets indicated that sequencing was incomplete. Pairwise subsampling led to the expectation that sequencing depth would affect the degree of clonotype sharing among donors.

The CDR3 spans 14 residues, from the cysteine through the phenylalanine. This entry keeps only the CDR3 DNA: 42 bases, framed from base 1. V and J lose 2 bases and 2 bases, and a span of 8 bases separates them. CDR1 and CDR2 (SGHNT, YYREEE) derive from the germline V gene (reference sequence). This clone was detected only once. The target of this receptor is not known. Per-base quality was not reported, and no clone a single base away is much larger than it. Using the deep immunoSEQ assay, TCR CDR3 regions were amplified from genomic DNA by multiplex PCR. Extracted genomic DNA from each cell subset was distributed evenly across all wells of several immunoSEQ 96-well plates, and each plate was treated as a replicate. For sorted subsets, each replicate PCR was loaded with 200 to 250 ng genomic DNA, equivalent to about 30,000 T cell genomes. The purified libraries were quantified using a Qubit 3.0 fluorometer, sized with a Bioanalyzer 2100, and then quantified again using the KAPA Library Quantification kit. Every immunoSEQ 96-well plate was sequenced on a separate single-read 150-cycle Illumina NextSeq 550 flow cell. The source study handled its data this way. Because the immunoSEQ output held only junctional sequences and lacked quality scores, the filtering could not match the filtering applied to full-length reads. Sequences were annotated with PyIR, a Python wrapper for IgBLAST v1.9, and V/J genes and CDR3 were assigned using IMGT germline references. Reads were removed for weak V/J assignments (E-value above 1e-6), missing CDR3, stop codons, out-of-frame junctions, or ambiguous translated residues. V3J clonotypes were defined as sequences sharing the same inferred V gene, J gene, and CDR3 amino acid sequence. Percentage overlap between repertoires was calculated by dividing the number of shared unique clonotypes by the size of the smaller repertoire. Three approaches were used to assess repertoire richness: RTK rarefaction, the Chao1 estimator, and Recon v2.1 estimates of unobserved clonotypes. Generation probabilities for all TCRbeta clonotypes obtained by the gDNA method from a handful of donors were computed using OLGA. What TCRdb holds here is the immuneACCESS table cut down to in-frame rearrangements. Part of the clones is not present; checked against another copy, under half of the missing clones reflect an unresolved V gene, and the others are unexplained. The V and J calls and clone size were taken over from that table, and D and trimming were inferred from the DNA. Across this sample there are 2 million to 3 million clones, with more than 90% seen only once. 0.11% to 0.15% of the sample goes to the ten largest clones.

Donors were healthy HIV-negative adults with no recently reported acute infections or vaccinations. Every donor was a Caucasian adult residing in Nashville, Tennessee, USA. Magnetic negative selection was used to enrich CD4+ T cells, after which naive cells were positively selected on CD45RA and the negative fraction became the memory subset. Blood was collected by leukapheresis, and PBMCs were isolated by Ficoll-Histopaque density gradient centrifugation and then cryopreserved in liquid nitrogen vapor phase. Analytical flow cytometry was used to check the purity and quantity of every magnetically sorted T cell population. Each sorted fraction had its genomic DNA isolated and then quantified by UV absorbance on a Nanodrop 2000c.

This TCR was sampled from a man younger than 35 in good health. The chain is encoded by TRBV5-4 joined to TRBJ1-3; a tentative D call is TRBD1 (5 bases match). The sample taken for sequencing was naive CD4+ T cells sorted from blood. The cell subset or site label here, explained by the study, means: CD45RA+ positively selected. The DNA sequence is given as TGTGCCAGCAGCTTAGACAGTGCTGGAAACACCATATATTTT. This yields the protein CASSLDSAGNTIYF.